The 21 T cell receptor beta chains below come from one sample, sequenced in a study of CD8 T cells in Susac syndrome. The RNA input was 0.5 to 1 ug, and it was reverse transcribed with random hexamers. TCRdb reprocessed the immunoSEQ multiplex PCR reads via MiXCR and lists one record per CDR3 protein. The repertoire holds approximately 280,000 distinct CDR3 sequences, with 70% to 90% as singletons. Sequencing was carried out using CD8+ T cells from PBMCs. The receptors originated from a human donor with multiple sclerosis.

The genes are TRBV19 and TRBJ1-1; D is ambiguous. The CDR3 length is 12 residues. From germline, CDR1 is LNHDA and CDR2 SQIVND (reference sequence). V was pared by 9 bases and J by 1 base, with 9 bases between. The CDR3 sequence is CASRIANTEAFF. In DNA form, the CDR3 reads TGTGCCAGCCGTATTGCGAACACTGAAGCTTTCTTT. Together with reference TRBV19 and TRBJ1-1, the CDR3 gives the full variable domain: DGGITQSPKYLFRKEGQNVTLSCEQNLNHDAMYWYRQDPGQGLRLIYYSQIVNDFQKGDIAEGYSVSREKKESFPLTVTSAQKNPTAFYLCASRIANTEAFFGQGTRLTVV.

The CDR3 DNA is TGTGCCAGCAGTTTTCCCCCCTCGACTCCTAACTACGAGCAGTACTTC. As protein: CASSFPPSTPNYEQYF. The chain joins TRBV28 to TRBJ2-7; no definite D call. Germline V gives CDR1 MDHEN, CDR2 SYDVKM. Trimming pared 3 bases from V and 3 bases from J, leaving 18 bases between. CDR3 length: 16 residues.

In this sample, this clonotype turned up once. J is TRBJ1-1 and V is TRBV5-6; D gene unclear. Per germline, CDR1 SGHDT and CDR2 YYEEEE. The CDR3 contains 12 residues. The V gene lost 8 bases and the J gene lost 3 bases, with 11 bases spanning the gap. The CDR3 loop reads CASTVADTEAFF. CDR3 nucleotides: TGTGCCAGTACAGTAGCAGACACTGAAGCTTTCTTT. Supplemented by reference TRBV5-6 and TRBJ1-1, the full variable domain reads DAGVTQSPTHLIKTRGQQVTLRCSPKSGHDTVSWYQQALGQGPQFIFQYYEEEERQRGNFPDRFSGHQFPNYSSELNVNALLLGDSALYLCASTVADTEAFFGQGTRLTVV.

This clonotype was seen just once. The V gene is TRBV29-1, the J gene TRBJ2-1, with 12 bases aligning to TRBD2. Germline CDR1 reads SQVTM; CDR2 reads ANQGSEA. The CDR3 length is 16 residues. V lost 5 bases and J lost 2; bases outside the gene matches: 7. The CDR3 sequence is CSVKGLAGSTYNEQFF. CDR3 nucleotides: TGCAGCGTTAAAGGACTAGCGGGATCCACCTACAATGAGCAGTTCTTC.

J is TRBJ1-1 and V is TRBV27; weak D call: TRBD1 (5 bases). The CDR3 spans 13 residues. V was trimmed by 3 bases and J by 11 bases, leaving 16 bases between them. CDR1 and CDR2 (germline): MNHEY, SMNVEV (reference sequence). CDR3 protein: CASSLQGPPVAFF. The CDR3 nucleotides read TGTGCCAGCAGTTTGCAGGGACCCCCCGTGGCTTTCTTT.

Only one count was recorded for this clonotype. DNA for the CDR3: TGTGCCAGCAGTAACAATCCGGGACCAGACTACAATGAGCAGTTCTTC. Translating it yields CASSNNPGPDYNEQFF. V gene TRBV2 combines with J gene TRBJ2-1; D tentatively fits TRBD1 or TRBD2 (5 bases each). CDR1 and CDR2 from the germline V gene are SNHLY and FYNNEI. The V and J ends lost 5 bases and 3 bases respectively, with 17 bases between them. The CDR3 sequence is 16 residues long.

The chain carries TRBV11-3 and TRBJ2-1; 7 bases are a match to TRBD2. CDR3 length: 14 amino acids. The V gene's germline CDR1 is SGHNT and CDR2 YENEEA. J gave up 5 bases and V 4 bases, and 5 bases lay outside the gene matches. CDR3 nucleotide sequence: TGTGCCAGCAGCTCCGGACTAGAAGACAATGAGCAGTTCTTC. Translation gives CASSSGLEDNEQFF.

This chain uses TRBV27 with TRBJ1-1; TRBD1 is a possible D gene (5 bases). Trimming took 2 bases from V and 9 from J, leaving 13 bases between them. This CDR3 region has 13 residues. The V gene's germline CDR1 is MNHEY and CDR2 SMNVEV (reference sequence). The CDR3 sequence: CASSLHGAVKAFF. CDR3 DNA: TGTGCCAGCAGTTTACATGGGGCAGTAAAAGCTTTCTTT.

This clonotype was picked up one time. The chain is built from TRBV7-9 and TRBJ1-2; D unclear. V was trimmed by 5 bases and J by 4 bases, leaving 14 bases between them. Germline V gene data show CDR1 as SEHNR and CDR2 as FQNEAQ (reference sequence). CDR3 length equals 14 residues. CDR3 protein: CASSDDTLVYGYTF. CDR3 DNA sequence: TGTGCCAGCAGCGACGACACTTTAGTCTATGGCTACACCTTC. Looking up the rest from reference TRBV7-9 and TRBJ1-2 gives the full variable domain: DTGVSQNPRHKITKRGQNVTFRCDPISEHNRLYWYRQTLGQGPEFLTYFQNEAQLEKSRLLSDRFSAERPKGSFSTLEIQRTEQGDSAMYLCASSDDTLVYGYTFGSGTRLTVV.

This clonotype has just a few counts. The chain couples TRBV27 to TRBJ2-1, with D uncertain. V was pared by 7 bases and J by 7 bases, with 5 bases between. CDR3 length: 10 amino acids. The V gene's germline CDR1 is MNHEY and CDR2 SMNVEV (reference sequence). CDR3: CASMANEQFF. The DNA for the CDR3 is TGTGCCAGCATGGCTAATGAGCAGTTCTTC.

V usage is TRBV9 and J usage is TRBJ1-4; 9 positions agree with TRBD1. The germline V gene has CDR1 SGDLS and CDR2 YYNGEE. The V and J ends lost 0 bases and 0 bases, in that order; junction bases with no gene match: 3. The CDR3 is 17 residues long. The CDR3 loop reads CASSVGQGVATNEKLFF. CDR3 nucleotides: TGTGCCAGCAGCGTAGGACAGGGGGTTGCAACTAATGAAAAACTGTTTTTT.

This clonotype has only one observation. The chain has TRBV27 and TRBJ2-7; 8 bases fit TRBD2. There are 16 residues in the CDR3. Germline V gives CDR1 MNHEY, CDR2 SMNVEV (reference sequence). With 3 bases clipped from V and 3 bases from J, the junction kept 10 bases outside the gene matches. CDR3 coding DNA: TGTGCCAGCAGTTTTTCAGCGGGAGAAAGAGGCTACGAGCAGTACTTC. Translating it yields CASSFSAGERGYEQYF.

In its sample, this clonotype was seen once. The CDR3 loop is CASSSQRAAYNEQFF. CDR3 coding DNA: TGTGCCAGCAGCTCACAGCGGGCCGCCTACAATGAGCAGTTCTTC. V and J are TRBV7-3 and TRBJ2-1; a possible D gene is TRBD2 (6 bases). The CDR3 is 15 residues long. Per the germline V gene, CDR1 is SGHTA and CDR2 is FQGTGA. With 4 bases removed from V and 2 bases from J, the gap between germline ends came to 12 bases. The entire variable domain, with the rest obtained from reference TRBV7-3 and TRBJ2-1, is as follows: GAGVSQTPSNKVTEKGKYVELRCDPISGHTALYWYRQSLGQGPEFLIYFQGTGAADDSGLPNDRFFAVRPEGSVSTLKIQRTERGDSAVYLCASSSQRAAYNEQFFGPGTRLTVL.

The CDR3 spells CASSYSRLAGNNEQFF. CDR3 bases: TGTGCCAGCAGTTACTCGAGGCTAGCGGGGAACAATGAGCAGTTCTTC. V usage is TRBV6-5 and J usage is TRBJ2-1; TRBD2 matches 9 bases. V trimming: 0 bases; J trimming: 5 bases; junction bases outside the gene matches: 5. CDR1 and CDR2 from the germline V gene are MNHEY and SVGAGI. The CDR3 runs 16 residues.

The chain recombines TRBV27 with TRBJ2-7; possibly TRBD2 for D (5 bases). V lost 1 base and J lost 5, with 9 bases in between. The CDR3 sequence is 13 residues long. CDR1 is MNHEY, CDR2 SMNVEV, per germline (reference sequence). The CDR3 DNA follows: TGTGCCAGCAGTTTATGGGGAGACAACGAGCAGTACTTC. Its translation: CASSLWGDNEQYF.

V and J are TRBV27 and TRBJ2-7; 7 bases are a match to TRBD1. Germline V gene data show CDR1 as MNHEY and CDR2 as SMNVEV (reference sequence). Trimming at V came to 5 bases and at J to 3 bases, leaving 13 bases not matched to a gene. This CDR3 has 16 residues. CDR3: CASSPSAGGGFYEQYF. The CDR3 bases are TGTGCCAGCAGTCCCTCCGCAGGGGGTGGGTTCTACGAGCAGTACTTC.

This chain links TRBV28 with TRBJ2-5, with TRBD1 as a possible D gene (6 bases). The ends were cut back, 5 bases at V and 3 bases at J, with 13 bases in the middle. Germline V gene lookup returns CDR1 MDHEN and CDR2 SYDVKM. The CDR3 totals 14 residues. The CDR3 sequence: CASSPTGLEETQYF. CDR3 in DNA: TGTGCCAGCAGTCCCACAGGGTTGGAAGAGACCCAGTACTTC. The whole variable domain, filled in from reference TRBV28 and TRBJ2-5, reads DVKVTQSSRYLVKRTGEKVFLECVQDMDHENMFWYRQDPGLGLRLIYFSYDVKMKEKGDIPEGYSVSREKKERFSLILESASTNQTSMYLCASSPTGLEETQYFGPGTRLLVL.

V and J are TRBV9 and TRBJ2-3, with a tentative D call TRBD2 (6 bases). Trimming took 4 bases from V and 1 from J, leaving 16 bases between them. Germline V gene data show CDR1 as SGDLS and CDR2 as YYNGEE. The CDR3 sequence is 16 residues long. The CDR3 protein is CASSPRWRAGTDTQYF. CDR3 sequence (DNA): TGTGCCAGCAGCCCTCGTTGGAGGGCGGGCACAGATACGCAGTATTTT.

The genes are TRBV7-3 and TRBJ1-1, with D hard to call. V shed 6 bases and J shed 2 bases, with 13 bases lying between them. Germline values: CDR1 SGHTA, CDR2 FQGTGA. The CDR3 contains 14 residues. The CDR3 nucleotides are TGTGCCAGCAGTTCACCGAAACTTAACACTGAAGCTTTCTTT. Its protein is CASSSPKLNTEAFF. The variable domain in full, completed from reference TRBV7-3 and TRBJ1-1, reads GAGVSQTPSNKVTEKGKYVELRCDPISGHTALYWYRQSLGQGPEFLIYFQGTGAADDSGLPNDRFFAVRPEGSVSTLKIQRTERGDSAVYLCASSSPKLNTEAFFGQGTRLTVV.

The CDR3 sequence: CASRDRLDGEQYF. As DNA, the CDR3 is TGCGCCAGCCGGGACAGATTAGATGGCGAGCAGTACTTC. This chain joins TRBV5-1 and TRBJ2-7; 7 bases are shared with TRBD1. This CDR3 spans 13 amino acids. The V segment lost 7 bases and the J segment 6 bases; nucleotides outside the gene matches: 10. Per germline, CDR1 SGHRS and CDR2 YFSETQ.

V is TRBV30 and J is TRBJ1-4, with a weak D call TRBD1 (6 bases). Germline CDR1 is GTSNPN and CDR2 is SVGIG (reference sequence). Trimming stripped 5 bases from V and 3 bases from J, with 19 bases between. This CDR3 spans 16 amino acids. Here the CDR3 DNA reads TGTGCCTGGCAAGCGGCGGGGGCATCGGCTAATGAAAAACTGTTTTTT. This translates into CAWQAAGASANEKLFF.